This T cell receptor beta chain was sequenced in a study of beta chain features in type 1 diabetes. At the level of the study: Age, gender, cell numbers and subset yield matched between patients and controls. Analysis included around 99,000,000 sorted cells drawn from all samples.

Study-wide results and caveats: In every one of the four CD4+ subsets, TCRB CDR3s were moderately but significantly shorter in Type 1 diabetes patients. Junctions at VDJ sites from type 1 diabetes patients had fewer insertions and more deletions.

In the case of this clone: Its antigen remains unknown.

The sequenced template was cDNA made from the entire isolated RNA. Using immunoSEQ multiplex PCR, the repertoire was profiled, and TCRdb retains in-frame clones only, with some absent. Among some 190,000 clones listed, approximately 7.9% were seen once. J was trimmed by 3 bases and V by 3 bases; bases with no gene match: 7. The CDR3 extends over 15 amino acids. CDR1 and CDR2 from the germline V gene are MNHEY and SMNVEV (reference sequence). The sequencing sample was made of central memory CD4+ T cells from blood. The sequence was obtained from a man aged 18 to 30 with type 1 diabetes. The chain links TRBV27 to TRBJ2-5, with 7 bases aligning to TRBD1. The CDR3 sequence: CASSFSWDSKETQYF. The CDR3 coding sequence is TGTGCCAGCAGTTTTTCTTGGGACAGCAAAGAGACCCAGTACTTC.